The 24 T cell receptor beta chains presented below share a single source sample, sequenced in a study of cytomegalovirus exposure and HLA in healthy donors. Both 60 Vbeta primers and 13 Jbeta primers went into the PCR. Sequencing used immunoSEQ multiplex PCR; TCRdb keeps in-frame clones, though not all of them. The data hold some 85,000 clones, with 65% to 80% observed a single time. Material: PBMCs. The origin of the receptors is a man aged 35 to 55 in good health and CMV-seronegative.

The chain uses TRBV30 and TRBJ1-3; no firm D call. Germline V lookup: CDR1 GTSNPN, CDR2 SVGIG (reference sequence). Trimming removed 4 bases from V and 0 bases from J, with 13 bases in between. The CDR3 has 15 residues. The CDR3 loop reads CAWMMDGSSGNTIYF. The CDR3 nucleotides are TGTGCCTGGATGATGGACGGGAGCTCTGGAAACACCATATATTTT.

The chain employs TRBV6-5 and TRBJ2-3, with TRBD2 identical over 11 bases. From germline, CDR1 is MNHEY and CDR2 SVGAGI. The CDR3 extends over 15 amino acids. V lost 2 bases and J lost 8; bases outside the gene matches: 6. The CDR3 loop reads CASSYVASGGPTQYF. The CDR3 DNA reads as TGTGCCAGCAGTTACGTGGCTAGCGGGGGGCCTACGCAGTATTTT.

The chain combines TRBV4-1 with TRBJ1-1, with D tentatively TRBD1 (5 bases). Germline values: CDR1 MGHRA, CDR2 YSYEKL. The V and J ends lost 3 bases and 0 bases respectively, with 8 bases between them. The CDR3 length is 14 residues. CDR3 protein: CASSQGTLNTEAFF. CDR3 nucleotides: TGCGCCAGCAGCCAGGGGACTTTGAACACTGAAGCTTTCTTT.

The rearrangement joins TRBV2 to TRBJ2-5; 9 bases are shared with TRBD2. From germline, CDR1 is SNHLY and CDR2 FYNNEI. V was pared by 0 bases and J by 4 bases, with 6 bases of the junction left unmatched. This CDR3 is 16 amino acids long. The CDR3 region has the DNA TGTGCCAGCAGTGAAGCGCAGGGCGGGGGGGCAGAGACCCAGTACTTC. This gives the protein CASSEAQGGGAETQYF.

In this sample, this clone turned up a few times. This rearrangement joins TRBV7-3 to TRBJ2-7; TRBD1 matches at 8 bases. The germline V gene encodes CDR1 SGHTA and CDR2 FQGTGA. The CDR3 consists of 16 residues. After removal of 2 bases from V and 5 bases from J, the junction contained 11 bases not matched to a gene. The CDR3 loop is CASSLAFGQGAHEQYF. The CDR3 nucleotides read TGTGCCAGCAGCTTAGCATTTGGACAGGGTGCCCACGAGCAGTACTTC.

This sequence joins TRBV2 and TRBJ2-7; TRBD1 agrees at 9 bases. CDR3 size: 15 residues. The germline V gene has CDR1 SNHLY and CDR2 FYNNEI. The trim removed 6 bases at V and 2 bases at J, leaving 8 bases unmatched. The CDR3 spells CASSAGDREAYEQYF. The DNA of the CDR3 is TGTGCCAGCAGCGCAGGGGACAGGGAAGCCTACGAGCAGTACTTC.

The V call is TRBV19, the J call TRBJ2-2; a weak D match, TRBD1 (6 bases). The germline V gene encodes CDR1 LNHDA and CDR2 SQIVND (reference sequence). V was shortened by 4 bases and J by 1 base, with 10 bases between the two germline ends. There are 15 residues in the CDR3. Here the CDR3 DNA reads TGTGCCAGTAGTAAGGGACACGAGAACACCGGGGAGCTGTTTTTT. This translates into CASSKGHENTGELFF.

The rearrangement uses TRBV7-2 and TRBJ2-5, with unresolved D. The CDR3 has 11 amino acids. The V and J ends lost 5 bases and 6 bases respectively, with 7 bases between them. Germline V CDR1 and CDR2: SGHTA, FQGNSA. The CDR3 spells CASSRTQTQYF. The CDR3 bases are TGTGCCAGCAGCCGTACACAGACCCAGTACTTC. Supplemented by reference TRBV7-2 and TRBJ2-5, the full variable domain reads GAGVSQSPSNKVTEKGKDVELRCDPISGHTALYWYRQSLGQGLEFLIYFQGNSAPDKSGLPSDRFSAERTGGSVSTLTIQRTQQEDSAVYLCASSRTQTQYFGPGTRLLVL.

The gene calls are TRBV23-1 and TRBJ2-4; TRBD2 is a possible D gene (5 bases). TRBV23-1 is recorded as an ORF, its role being uncertain. This CDR3 contains 19 residues. V was cut by 3 bases and J by 0 bases, with 21 bases left in between. In DNA form, the CDR3 reads TGCGCCAGCAGTCATTCGGACTCGACGGAATCCCTAGCCAAAAACATTCAGTACTTC. Amino acids: CASSHSDSTESLAKNIQYF.

This rearrangement joins TRBV5-1 to TRBJ1-2; D is uncertain. V gave up 1 base and J gave up 4 bases, with 8 bases separating them. There are 13 residues in the CDR3. CDR1 and CDR2 from the germline V gene are SGHRS and YFSETQ. CDR3 region: CASSLSQVYGYTF. DNA of the CDR3: TGCGCCAGCAGCTTGTCTCAGGTCTATGGCTACACCTTC.

The V gene is TRBV7-2, the J gene TRBJ2-7, with TRBD2 matching 7 bases. Per the germline V gene, CDR1 is SGHTA and CDR2 is FQGNSA. The trim removed 5 bases at V and 5 bases at J, leaving 3 bases unmatched. CDR3 length equals 12 residues. The CDR3 bases are TGTGCCAGCAGCCCCCGGGGGGACGAGCAGTACTTC. Encoded protein: CASSPRGDEQYF.

This chain uses TRBV4-1 with TRBJ1-2; weak D call: TRBD1 (5 bases). The V gene lost 0 bases and the J gene lost 8 bases, with 10 bases spanning the gap. This CDR3 region has 13 residues. Looked up from germline, CDR1 is MGHRA and CDR2 is YSYEKL. As DNA, the CDR3 is TGCGCCAGCAGCCAAGAGCGGGGGTCGGGCTACACCTTC. Protein product: CASSQERGSGYTF.

The genes are TRBV6-1 and TRBJ1-1; 7 bases match TRBD1. Germline trimming cut 6 bases from V and 6 bases from J; bases unmatched to any gene: 7. Germline V lookup: CDR1 MNHNS, CDR2 SASEGT. This CDR3 is 13 amino acids long. CDR3 nucleotides: TGTGCCAGCAGCGGACAGGACCCCGCTGAAGCTTTCTTT. The encoded protein is CASSGQDPAEAFF.

The chain has TRBV11-3 and TRBJ2-1; 7 nucleotides align to TRBD1. The CDR3 loop spans 15 amino acids. V lost 1 base and J lost 0; bases outside the gene matches: 0. Germline CDR1 SGHNT, CDR2 YENEEA. The DNA of the CDR3 is TGTGCCAGCAGCTTAGGGACAGGCTCCTACAATGAGCAGTTCTTC. Translated, it gives CASSLGTGSYNEQFF.

This clone was found a few times. J is TRBJ1-1 and V is TRBV7-3; tentative D call: TRBD1 (6 bases). The CDR3 contains 13 residues. The V and J ends lost 2 bases and 6 bases respectively, with 10 bases between them. The V gene's germline CDR1 is SGHTA and CDR2 FQGTGA. CDR3 sequence (DNA): TGTGCCAGCAGCTTAGGGGGCGAAGCTGAAGCTTTCTTT. This translates into CASSLGGEAEAFF.

V gene TRBV6-1 combines with J gene TRBJ2-2; 8 nucleotides match TRBD2. Germline CDR1 reads MNHNS; CDR2 reads SASEGT. The J segment lost 4 bases and the V segment lost 3 bases, leaving 4 bases of the junction unmatched. The length of the CDR3 is 15 residues. CDR3 sequence (DNA): TGTGCCAGCAGTGAGGGACTAGTGGCCACCGGGGAGCTGTTTTTT. It specifies CASSEGLVATGELFF.

This chain uses TRBV9 with TRBJ2-3; TRBD1 aligns across 9 bases. The V segment lost 0 bases and the J segment 5 bases; nucleotides outside the gene matches: 4. CDR1 is SGDLS and CDR2 is YYNGEE in the germline V gene. The CDR3 is made up of 15 amino acids. The DNA for the CDR3 is TGTGCCAGCAGCGTAGAGGGACAGGGACGAGATACGCAGTATTTT. Translating it yields CASSVEGQGRDTQYF. The complete variable domain, with remaining parts taken from reference TRBV9 and TRBJ2-3, reads DSGVTQTPKHLITATGQRVTLRCSPRSGDLSVYWYQQSLDQGLQFLIQYYNGEERAKGNILERFSAQQFPDLHSELNLSSLELGDSALYFCASSVEGQGRDTQYFGPGTRLTVL.

This clone was found a few times. This chain connects TRBV7-2 to TRBJ1-2; TRBD1 might be the D (5 bases). Germline CDR1 is SGHTA and CDR2 is FQGNSA. V was cut by 2 bases and J by 4 bases, with 14 bases left in between. The CDR3 contains 15 residues. The CDR3 bases are TGTGCCAGCAGCTTATCCCCAGCTCAGGGCTATGGCTACACCTTC. It translates to CASSLSPAQGYGYTF.

The gene calls are TRBV9 and TRBJ1-1; D remains ambiguous. Germline V gene lookup returns CDR1 SGDLS and CDR2 YYNGEE. V lost 4 bases to trimming and J lost 4 bases, with 11 bases between them. The CDR3 runs 13 residues. DNA of the CDR3: TGTGCCAGCAGCTCCTACGGCGGCACTGAAGCTTTCTTT. Amino acid sequence: CASSSYGGTEAFF.

This clone was seen a single time. V is TRBV7-3 and J is TRBJ2-7; 11 bases are a match to TRBD1. Germline CDR1 is SGHTA and CDR2 is FQGTGA. The CDR3 is made up of 17 amino acids. The V segment lost 5 bases and the J segment 3 bases; nucleotides outside the gene matches: 12. The CDR3 here is CASSPAPRTGGSYEQYF. In DNA, the CDR3 is TGTGCCAGCAGCCCCGCCCCCAGGACAGGGGGCAGCTACGAGCAGTACTTC.

This clone was counted a single time. The chain links TRBV30 to TRBJ2-7; D might be TRBD2 (5 bases). This CDR3 has 14 residues. Trimming took off 0 bases at V and 4 bases at J, with 13 bases between the two ends. Per germline, CDR1 GTSNPN and CDR2 SVGIG (reference sequence). The CDR3 DNA reads as TGTGCCTGGAGTGTTGGGCGGGCCCTATACGAGCAGTACTTC. Amino acids: CAWSVGRALYEQYF. Full variable domain (remainder filled in from reference TRBV30 and TRBJ2-7): SQTIHQWPATLVQPVGSPLSLECTVEGTSNPNLYWYRQAAGRGLQLLFYSVGIGQISSEVPQNLSASRPQDRQFILSSKKLLLSDSGFYLCAWSVGRALYEQYFGPGTRLTVT.

Here the CDR3 DNA reads TGTGCCAGCAGCCAAGAACAGGGGGCTCGCGAAAAACTGTTTTTT. Encoded protein: CASSQEQGAREKLFF. This sequence joins TRBV4-2 and TRBJ1-4; 9 bases match TRBD1. The CDR3 spans 15 residues. CDR1 and CDR2 (germline): LGHNA, YNFKEQ. Trimming at V came to 0 bases and at J to 8 bases, leaving 4 bases not matched to a gene.

The chain has TRBV5-1 and TRBJ2-7; D may be TRBD2 (8 bases). Per the germline V gene, CDR1 is SGHRS and CDR2 is YFSETQ. V lost 4 bases and J lost 6, with 23 bases in between. This CDR3 region has 16 residues. The CDR3 DNA is TGCGCCAGCAGCCCGGAGGGAAAGCGGGGGACAGCCGAGCAGTACTTC. It translates to CASSPEGKRGTAEQYF.

The chain combines TRBV9 with TRBJ1-4, with D possibly matching TRBD1 (5 bases). Germline V gene data show CDR1 as SGDLS and CDR2 as YYNGEE. The CDR3 contains 15 residues. The V and J ends lost 3 bases and 5 bases respectively, with 14 bases between them. CDR3 sequence reads: CASSAVRGRNEKLFF. The DNA for the CDR3 is TGTGCCAGCAGCGCCGTAAGGGGCAGGAATGAAAAACTGTTTTTT.